These 9 T cell receptor beta chains were all obtained from the same sample, sequenced in a study of shared clonotypes between healthy human individuals. Some clones are missing from TCRdb's copy, which holds only in-frame ones; the method was immunoSEQ multiplex PCR. Of about 2.1 million clones in the sample, just over 90% were seen once. CD45RO-negative, CCR7-selected cells formed the naive CD8 fraction, which excluded terminally differentiated effector memory CD45RA+ cells. Sequenced input: naive CD8+ T cells from PBMCs. The receptors stem from a man aged 18 to 30 in good health. Some clones in this sample may be carry-over from other donors' samples.

The gene calls are TRBV5-1 and TRBJ2-1; D is uncertain. The CDR3 is 14 amino acids. Germline loops: CDR1 SGHRS, CDR2 YFSETQ. Trimming stripped 0 bases from V and 11 bases from J, with 15 bases between. CDR3 protein: CASSLARGWDQQFF. CDR3 bases: TGCGCCAGCAGCTTGGCCCGCGGATGGGATCAGCAGTTCTTC.

The chain uses TRBV10-3 and TRBJ2-5, with 9 bases identical to TRBD2. Judging by the DNA end, TRBJ2-7 fits better; the J call may be wrong. Germline V lookup: CDR1 ENHRY, CDR2 SYGVKD. This CDR3 is 14 amino acids long. In DNA, the CDR3 is TGTGCCATAACTAGCGGGTCCAGCTCCTACGAGCAGTACTTC. Protein product: CAITSGSSSYEQYF.

The CDR3 here is CASSLGAGGLTDTQYF. For the CDR3, the DNA is TGTGCCAGCAGCTTAGGAGCGGGAGGATTAACAGATACGCAGTATTTT. The chain recombines TRBV7-9 with TRBJ2-3; the match to TRBD2 covers 9 bases. Losses at the gene ends were 1 base for V and 3 bases for J; bases not matched to a gene: 5. Germline V gives CDR1 SEHNR, CDR2 FQNEAQ (reference sequence). The CDR3 spans 16 residues.

The chain carries TRBV28 and TRBJ2-3; D is ambiguous. The V end was cut by 6 bases, the J end by 2 bases, with 12 bases between. The germline V gene encodes CDR1 MDHEN and CDR2 SYDVKM. The CDR3 length is 14 residues. CDR3 coding DNA: TGTGCCAGCAGGCGAACGGACCACACAGATACGCAGTATTTT. Encoded protein: CASRRTDHTDTQYF.

The chain uses TRBV11-3 and TRBJ2-1; D may correspond to TRBD1 or TRBD2 (6 bases each). The CDR3 is 15 residues long. The V gene's germline CDR1 is SGHNT and CDR2 YENEEA. The ends were cut back, 7 bases at V and 7 bases at J, with 20 bases in the middle. Here the CDR3 DNA reads TGTGCCAGCACCCCGGGCTGGGGGGCAGGAAATGAGCAGTTCTTC. It encodes CASTPGWGAGNEQFF.

This chain uses TRBV2 with TRBJ1-1, with D uncertain. V shed 10 bases and J shed 4 bases, with 13 bases lying between them. The CDR3 has 12 residues. Looked up from germline, CDR1 is SNHLY and CDR2 is FYNNEI. CDR3 coding DNA: TGTGCCACCTTGGACGGTGGCACTGAAGCTTTCTTT. Residues: CATLDGGTEAFF. Drawing the rest from reference TRBV2 and TRBJ1-1, the complete variable domain is EPEVTQTPSHQVTQMGQEVILRCVPISNHLYFYWYRQILGQKVEFLVSFYNNEISEKSEIFDDQFSVERPDGSNFTLKIRSTKLEDSAMYFCATLDGGTEAFFGQGTRLTVV.

The J gene is TRBJ2-1, the V gene TRBV4-1; D gene uncertain. Germline V gene data show CDR1 as MGHRA and CDR2 as YSYEKL. The CDR3 is 12 amino acids. V was cut by 3 bases and J by 6 bases, with 6 bases left in between. CDR3 sequence (DNA): TGCGCCAGCAGCCAGACGGGCAATGAGCAGTTCTTC. Residues: CASSQTGNEQFF.

The genes are TRBV7-9 and TRBJ2-7; perhaps TRBD1 as D (7 bases). V lost 5 bases and J lost 4, with 21 bases in between. This CDR3 has 16 amino acids. Germline V CDR1 and CDR2: SEHNR, FQNEAQ (reference sequence). CDR3 in amino acids: CASSQEVQGGSYEQYF. The CDR3 DNA reads TGTGCCAGCAGCCAAGAGGTCCAGGGGGGTAGTTACGAGCAGTACTTC.

The chain couples TRBV21-1 to TRBJ1-4; the table's D call, TRBD1, has no DNA check behind it. TRBV21-1 is a pseudogene locus. The CDR3 loop spans 15 amino acids. CDR3 amino acids: CASSAETGWREKLFF. The DNA of the CDR3 is TGTGCCAGCAGTGCCGAGACAGGGTGGCGAGAAAAACTGTTTTTT.